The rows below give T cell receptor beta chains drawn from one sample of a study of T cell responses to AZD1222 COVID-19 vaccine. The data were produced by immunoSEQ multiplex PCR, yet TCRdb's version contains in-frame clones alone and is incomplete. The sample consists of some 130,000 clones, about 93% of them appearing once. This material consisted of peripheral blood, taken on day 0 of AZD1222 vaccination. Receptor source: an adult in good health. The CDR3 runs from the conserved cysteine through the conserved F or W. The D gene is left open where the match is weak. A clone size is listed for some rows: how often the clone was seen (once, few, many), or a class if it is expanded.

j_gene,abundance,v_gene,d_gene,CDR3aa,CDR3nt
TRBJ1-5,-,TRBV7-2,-,CASSPQGYSNQPQHF,TGTGCCAGCAGCCCACAGGGTTATAGCAATCAGCCCCAGCATTTT
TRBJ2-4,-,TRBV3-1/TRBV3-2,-,CASSQARAKNIQYF,TGTGCCAGCAGCCAAGCCAGGGCCAAAAACATTCAGTACTTC
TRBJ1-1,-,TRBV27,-,CASSIQGDTEAFF,TGTGCCAGCAGTATACAGGGCGACACTGAAGCTTTCTTT
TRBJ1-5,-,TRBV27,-,CASRRDNLNQPQHF,TGTGCCAGCAGACGGGACAACCTTAATCAGCCCCAGCATTTT
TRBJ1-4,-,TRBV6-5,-,CASSSQEGWNEKLFF,TGTGCCAGCAGTTCCCAAGAGGGATGGAATGAAAAACTGTTTTTT
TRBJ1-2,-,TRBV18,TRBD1,CASSPFRTGGGNYGYTF,TGTGCCAGCTCACCATTCAGGACAGGGGGCGGCAACTATGGCTACACCTTC
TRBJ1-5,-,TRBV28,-,CASSPPGTTNQPQHF,TGTGCCAGCAGTCCCCCTGGGACAACAAATCAGCCCCAGCATTTT
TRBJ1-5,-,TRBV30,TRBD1,CAWKIGGTGQQPQHF,TGTGCCTGGAAAATCGGGGGGACAGGGCAACAGCCCCAGCATTTT
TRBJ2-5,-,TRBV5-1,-,CASSLAAAGKVETQYF,TGCGCCAGCAGCTTGGCCGCGGCAGGCAAAGTGGAGACCCAGTACTTC
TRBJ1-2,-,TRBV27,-,CASGGHPSYGYTF,TGTGCCAGCGGGGGACATCCCTCCTATGGCTACACCTTC
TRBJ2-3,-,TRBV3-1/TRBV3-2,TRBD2,CASSQVLAADTQYF,TGTGCCAGCAGCCAAGTCCTAGCGGCAGATACGCAGTATTTT
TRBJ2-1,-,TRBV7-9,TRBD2,CASSLGWASGSAGDEQFF,TGTGCCAGCAGCTTAGGATGGGCTAGCGGGAGCGCAGGGGATGAGCAGTTCTTC
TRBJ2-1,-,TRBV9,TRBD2,CASSVGDSGGAEEQFF,TGTGCCAGCAGCGTTGGTGATAGCGGGGGGGCCGAAGAGCAGTTCTTC
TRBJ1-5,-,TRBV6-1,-,CASSEGMGVRGQPQHF,TGTGCCAGCAGTGAAGGGATGGGGGTAAGAGGTCAGCCCCAGCATTTT
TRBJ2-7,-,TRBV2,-,CARRRGGGGFYEQYF,TGTGCCCGCAGACGGGGAGGGGGTGGATTCTACGAGCAGTACTTC
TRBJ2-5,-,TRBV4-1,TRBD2,CASSQHLAGEQETQYF,TGCGCCAGCAGCCAACATCTAGCGGGGGAACAAGAGACCCAGTACTTC
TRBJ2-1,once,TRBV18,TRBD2,CASGPGLVYNEQFF,TGTGCCAGCGGCCCGGGACTAGTTTACAATGAGCAGTTCTTC
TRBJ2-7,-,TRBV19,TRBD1,CASSMGQGNPYEQYF,TGTGCCAGTAGTATGGGACAGGGGAATCCCTACGAGCAGTACTTC
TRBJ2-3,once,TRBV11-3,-,CASSLGGDTQYF,TGTGCCAGCAGCTTAGGAGGTGATACGCAGTATTTT
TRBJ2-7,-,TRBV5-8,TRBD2,CASSLLLAGYGEQYF,TGTGCCAGCAGCTTGTTGCTAGCGGGGTACGGCGAGCAGTACTTC
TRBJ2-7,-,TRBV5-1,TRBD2,CASSRWREKAYEQYF,TGCGCCAGCAGCCGATGGCGGGAGAAAGCATACGAGCAGTACTTC
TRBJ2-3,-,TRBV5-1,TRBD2,CASRGGPSTDTQYF,TGCGCCAGCCGGGGGGGACCGAGCACAGATACGCAGTATTTT
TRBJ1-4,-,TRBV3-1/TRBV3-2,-,CASSLHTGEKLFF,TGTGCCAGCAGCCTACACACGGGGGAAAAACTGTTTTTT
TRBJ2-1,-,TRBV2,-,CASSVYRTHNEQFF,TGTGCCAGCAGTGTGTATCGGACACACAATGAGCAGTTCTTC
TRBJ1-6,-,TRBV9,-,CASSVGAEPYGSPLHF,TGTGCCAGCAGCGTGGGGGCAGAACCCTATGGTTCACCCCTCCACTTT
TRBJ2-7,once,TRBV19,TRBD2,CASSLAGDRYEQYF,TGTGCCAGTAGTTTAGCGGGGGACCGCTACGAGCAGTACTTC
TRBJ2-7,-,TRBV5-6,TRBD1,CASSLQGGYEQYF,TGTGCCAGCAGCTTACAGGGGGGCTACGAGCAGTACTTC
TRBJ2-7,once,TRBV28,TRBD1,CASRPRGPYEQYF,TGTGCCAGCAGACCCAGGGGGCCCTACGAGCAGTACTTC
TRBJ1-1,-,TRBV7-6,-,CASSLSRQTNTEAFF,TGTGCCAGCAGCCTTAGCCGGCAGACGAACACTGAAGCTTTCTTT
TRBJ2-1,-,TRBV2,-,CASSTQSGLEVEWEQFF,TGTGCCAGCAGTACACAGAGTGGGCTAGAGGTAGAATGGGAGCAGTTCTTC
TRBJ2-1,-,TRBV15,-,CATSTTTNTYNEQFF,TGTGCCACCAGCACTACTACAAATACCTACAATGAGCAGTTCTTC
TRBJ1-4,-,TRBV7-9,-,CASSLGGSNEKLFF,TGTGCCAGCAGCTTAGGGGGTTCTAATGAAAAACTGTTTTTT
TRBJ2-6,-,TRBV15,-,CATSSPWTGGIHSNVLTF,TGTGCCACCAGCAGTCCCTGGACTGGGGGGATTCACTCCAACGTCCTGACTTTC
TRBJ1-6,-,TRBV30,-,CAWSEARGSPLHF,TGTGCCTGGAGTGAGGCCAGGGGTTCACCCCTCCACTTT
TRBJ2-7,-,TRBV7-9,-,CASSPPGNREQYF,TGTGCCAGCAGCCCCCCGGGGAATCGCGAGCAGTACTTC
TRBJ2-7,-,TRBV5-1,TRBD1,CASSIGTGLHEQYF,TGCGCCAGCAGCATCGGGACAGGGCTTCACGAGCAGTACTTC
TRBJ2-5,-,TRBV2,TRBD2,CASLGRAAWETQYF,TGTGCCAGCTTAGGGAGGGCCGCGTGGGAGACCCAGTACTTC
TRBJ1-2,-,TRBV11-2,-,CASTLTLPGPGSPNYGYTF,TGTGCCAGCACTTTAACCCTACCGGGACCGGGTTCGCCTAACTATGGCTACACCTTC
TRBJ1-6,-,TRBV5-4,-,CASSPLGPVSSPLHF,TGTGCCAGCAGTCCTCTTGGCCCGGTTAGTTCACCCCTCCACTTT
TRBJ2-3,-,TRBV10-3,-,CAISERFMDTQYF,TGTGCCATCAGTGAGCGCTTCATGGATACGCAGTATTTT